The entry that follows covers one T cell receptor beta chain sequence. Its antigen is undetermined. The entry originates in a study of cytomegalovirus exposure and HLA in healthy donors. General study results and limits: Per a prior analysis, the majority of TCR beta V segments were productive roughly 87% or roughly 30% of the time. An analysis that came later showed most CMV-associated TCR beta chains appearing HLA-restricted.

It was with 60 Vbeta and 13 Jbeta primers that the PCR ran. TCRdb keeps only in-frame clones here, not all; method: immunoSEQ multiplex PCR. The repertoire consists of over 95,000 clones, with 70% to 80% occurring once and the leading ten covering roughly 5.9%. In germline, CDR1 is SNHLY, CDR2 FYNNEI. The CDR3 is made up of 13 amino acids. The ends were cut back, 3 bases at V and 1 base at J, with 6 bases in the middle. Specimen: PBMCs. The chain is built from TRBV2 and TRBJ1-2; D is unclear. The source of this sequence is a woman aged 25 to 39 in good health and CMV-seropositive. The CDR3 sequence: CASSDSLNYGYTF. In DNA form, the CDR3 reads TGTGCCAGCAGTGACAGTCTTAACTATGGCTACACCTTC. The full variable domain, completed using reference TRBV2 and TRBJ1-2, is EPEVTQTPSHQVTQMGQEVILRCVPISNHLYFYWYRQILGQKVEFLVSFYNNEISEKSEIFDDQFSVERPDGSNFTLKIRSTKLEDSAMYFCASSDSLNYGYTFGSGTRLTVV.